Each of the 25 T cell receptor beta chains below was sequenced from the same sample in a study of T cells in localized non-small cell lung cancer. Some clones are missing from TCRdb's copy, which holds only in-frame ones; the method was immunoSEQ multiplex PCR. The top ten hold under 8% of the sample, which has 34,000 or so clones, roughly 93% seen once. The sample consisted of peripheral blood, taken before any cancer treatment. These receptor sequences come from a female donor older than 55 with stage I lung adenocarcinoma.

The gene calls are TRBV7-9 and TRBJ2-3; 8 nucleotides agree with TRBD1. Germline V gene sequence: CDR1 SEHNR, CDR2 FQNEAQ (reference sequence). CDR3 length equals 14 residues. The V gene end was trimmed by 10 bases and the J gene end by 1 base; junction bases not matched to a gene: 7. The CDR3 spells CATRKGQGTDTQYF. CDR3 in DNA: TGTGCCACCCGTAAGGGACAGGGCACAGATACGCAGTATTTT.

The chain carries TRBV5-1 and TRBJ2-1; 15 bases are shared with TRBD2. The CDR3 spans 16 residues. V was clipped by 4 bases and J by 7 bases; unmatched bases: 6. The germline V gene has CDR1 SGHRS and CDR2 YFSETQ. The CDR3 coding sequence is TGCGCCAGCAGCCTGTCCGGGACTAGCGGGAGGAATGAGCAGTTCTTC. Translated, it gives CASSLSGTSGRNEQFF.

The chain is built from TRBV7-9 and TRBJ2-6; 7 positions agree with TRBD1. Germline assignment: CDR1 SEHNR and CDR2 FQNEAQ (reference sequence). The J segment lost 5 bases and the V segment lost 5 bases, leaving 3 bases of the junction unmatched. The CDR3 is 14 amino acids. CDR3 in amino acids: CASSRGLRANVLTF. The DNA for the CDR3 is TGTGCCAGCAGCAGGGGGCTTAGGGCCAACGTCCTGACTTTC.

The chain employs TRBV10-3 and TRBJ2-7; 9 nucleotides line up with TRBD2. The CDR3 runs to 13 residues. Germline CDR1 is ENHRY and CDR2 is SYGVKD. After removal of 10 bases from V and 6 bases from J, the junction contained 10 bases not matched to a gene. CDR3 in DNA: TGTGCCACCCTGTTGGCGGGGGGGCTCGAGCAGTACTTC. It translates to CATLLAGGLEQYF.

The J gene is TRBJ1-5, the V gene TRBV6-4; TRBD1 matches at 12 bases. With 6 bases clipped from V and 3 bases from J, the junction kept 6 bases outside the gene matches. Germline V lookup: CDR1 MRHNA, CDR2 SNTAGT. This CDR3 has 16 amino acids. The CDR3 region has the DNA TGTGCCAGCAGCCAGGGACAGGGGGCCACCAATCAGCCCCAGCATTTT. This sequence encodes CASSQGQGATNQPQHF.

The chain couples TRBV4-3 to TRBJ1-6, with unresolved D. The CDR3 is 15 amino acids. The germline V gene has CDR1 LGHNA and CDR2 YSLEER. V was cut by 3 bases and J by 7 bases, with 13 bases left in between. The DNA of the CDR3 is TGCGCCAGCAGCCAGAGAAACGGGATGAATTCACCCCTCCACTTT. Amino acid sequence: CASSQRNGMNSPLHF.

The chain links TRBV7-9 to TRBJ2-3, with TRBD1 matching over 9 bases. The V and J ends lost 5 bases and 5 bases, in that order; junction bases with no gene match: 11. The CDR3 length is 16 residues. From germline, CDR1 is SEHNR and CDR2 FQNEAQ (reference sequence). CDR3 amino acids: CASSDDPGQGKDTQYF. The CDR3 nucleotides read TGTGCCAGCAGCGACGACCCGGGACAGGGCAAAGATACGCAGTATTTT.

This clone was counted once. V usage is TRBV19 and J usage is TRBJ2-2, with D possibly being TRBD2 (5 bases). Germline V gene sequence: CDR1 LNHDA, CDR2 SQIVND (reference sequence). The CDR3 is 15 residues long. V was cut by 5 bases and J by 7 bases, with 17 bases left in between. The CDR3 DNA reads as TGTGCCAGTAGTTCCTGGACTGACGGAGTCGGGGAGCTGTTTTTT. Its translation is CASSSWTDGVGELFF.

V usage is TRBV28 and J usage is TRBJ1-4, with a tentative D call TRBD1 (6 bases). CDR1 is MDHEN and CDR2 is SYDVKM in the germline V gene. V was trimmed by 11 bases and J by 4 bases, leaving 20 bases between them. This CDR3 comprises 15 residues. The CDR3 here is CAASPGHKGNEKLFF. As DNA, the CDR3 is TGTGCCGCATCTCCGGGACATAAGGGTAATGAAAAACTGTTTTTT.

CDR3 region: CASSSSGQGAYEQYF. Here the CDR3 DNA reads TGTGCCAGCAGTTCCTCGGGACAGGGGGCCTACGAGCAGTACTTC. The chain is built from TRBV28 and TRBJ2-7, with 11 bases identical to TRBD1. This CDR3 is built from 15 residues. Germline V gene lookup returns CDR1 MDHEN and CDR2 SYDVKM. V shed 4 bases, J shed 2 bases, and the junction held 4 bases outside the gene matches.

This chain connects TRBV5-1 to TRBJ2-7, with D perhaps matching TRBD1 or TRBD2 (7 bases each). Trimming took 3 bases from V and 4 from J, leaving 17 bases between them. This CDR3 contains 15 residues. The V gene's germline CDR1 is SGHRS and CDR2 YFSETQ. The CDR3 nucleotides are TGCGCCAGCAGCTGGGGGGGACAGACCTATTACGAGCAGTACTTC. Its translation: CASSWGGQTYYEQYF.

The rearrangement joins TRBV30 to TRBJ1-3; 7 positions match TRBD1. The V gene's germline CDR1 is GTSNPN and CDR2 SVGIG (reference sequence). The V segment lost 0 bases and the J segment 0 bases; nucleotides outside the gene matches: 23. The CDR3 consists of 22 residues. CDR3 DNA: TGTGCCTGGAGTGTACAGAGGGGACAGAGGCCTTCCGGACCCATCTCTGGAAACACCATATATTTT. It specifies CAWSVQRGQRPSGPISGNTIYF.

This chain joins TRBV18 and TRBJ2-2, with D hard to call. CDR1 KGHSH and CDR2 LQKENI come from the germline V gene. V was trimmed by 0 bases and J by 4 bases, leaving 6 bases between them. The length of the CDR3 is 14 residues. As DNA, the CDR3 is TGTGCCAGCTCACCACCGGCAGGCACCGGGGAGCTGTTTTTT. Its translation is CASSPPAGTGELFF. Combining the CDR3 with reference TRBV18 and TRBJ2-2 gives the whole variable domain NAGVMQNPRHLVRRRGQEARLRCSPMKGHSHVYWYRQLPEEGLKFMVYLQKENIIDESGMPKERFSAEFPKEGPSILRIQQVVRGDSAAYFCASSPPAGTGELFFGEGSRLTVL.

CDR3 DNA sequence: TGTGCCAGTAACTTCCCGGACAGGGCCAATCAGCCCCAGCATTTT. Protein sequence: CASNFPDRANQPQHF. The chain uses TRBV19 and TRBJ1-5; 8 bases match TRBD1. The CDR3 length is 15 residues. Germline CDR1 reads LNHDA; CDR2 reads SQIVND (reference sequence). The J segment lost 3 bases and the V segment lost 7 bases, leaving 8 bases of the junction unmatched.

The chain recombines TRBV11-3 with TRBJ1-5; D call uncertain. Germline V gene data show CDR1 as SGHNT and CDR2 as YENEEA. V was cut by 1 base and J by 3 bases, with 13 bases left in between. This CDR3 is 16 amino acids long. CDR3 sequence: CASSLVGRIYNQPQHF. In DNA, the CDR3 is TGTGCCAGCAGCTTAGTTGGCAGGATATACAATCAGCCCCAGCATTTT.

V gene TRBV2 combines with J gene TRBJ2-7, with a tentative D call TRBD2 (5 bases). The germline V gene encodes CDR1 SNHLY and CDR2 FYNNEI. The V end lost 11 bases, the J end lost 2 bases, and 10 bases lay between the germline ends. The CDR3 covers 11 residues. CDR3 sequence (DNA): TGTGCCTCAGCGGAAACCTACGAGCAGTACTTC. As protein: CASAETYEQYF.

About this clone itself: The junction does not match germline at one end; this may be a read error. CDR3 protein: CASRGQGDSHEQYF. CDR3 bases: TGTGCCAGCCGGGGGCAGGGGGACTCCCACGAGCAGTACTTC. The chain carries TRBV6-5 and TRBJ2-7; tentatively, D is TRBD1 (7 bases). Germline assignment: CDR1 MNHEY and CDR2 SVGAGI. This CDR3 is 14 amino acids long.

The J gene is TRBJ2-4, the V gene TRBV11-2, with D unresolved. The V and J ends lost 1 base and 5 bases respectively, with 9 bases between them. The V gene's germline CDR1 is SGHAT and CDR2 FQNNGV. The CDR3 is made up of 14 amino acids. The CDR3 loop reads CASSLGGKENIQYF. The CDR3 region has the DNA TGTGCCAGCAGCTTAGGGGGAAAAGAAAACATTCAGTACTTC.

This sequence joins TRBV11-2 and TRBJ2-5, with TRBD2 matching 14 bases. The ends lost 1 base at V and 2 bases at J; junction bases unmatched: 0. The CDR3 length is 16 residues. Germline V gives CDR1 SGHAT, CDR2 FQNNGV. CDR3 coding DNA: TGTGCCAGCAGCTTAGGACTAGCGGGGGGGCAAGAGACCCAGTACTTC. Protein sequence: CASSLGLAGGQETQYF. The entire variable domain, with the rest obtained from reference TRBV11-2 and TRBJ2-5, is as follows: EAGVAQSPRYKIIEKRQSVAFWCNPISGHATLYWYQQILGQGPKLLIQFQNNGVVDDSQLPKDRFSAERLKGVDSTLKIQPAKLEDSAVYLCASSLGLAGGQETQYFGPGTRLLVL.

The chain employs TRBV9 and TRBJ2-5; either TRBD1 or TRBD2 may supply D (5 bases each). The CDR3 runs to 15 residues. Germline V gene sequence: CDR1 SGDLS, CDR2 YYNGEE. The germline V and J ends were trimmed by 0 bases and 1 base, with 10 bases remaining between them. For the CDR3, the DNA is TGTGCCAGCAGCGTAGGAGGGGTCGCCCAAGAGACCCAGTACTTC. Amino acid sequence: CASSVGGVAQETQYF.

The rearrangement joins TRBV28 to TRBJ1-4; D may be TRBD1 (6 bases). The CDR3 length is 12 residues. Germline loops: CDR1 MDHEN, CDR2 SYDVKM. Trimming pared 6 bases from V and 9 bases from J, leaving 11 bases between. The CDR3 DNA is TGTGCCAGCAGAACTCAGGGGCAAAAACTGTTTTTT. Its translation is CASRTQGQKLFF.

The chain is built from TRBV5-8 and TRBJ1-2, with 7 bases aligning to TRBD1. Germline V gene lookup returns CDR1 SGHTS and CDR2 YDEGEE. The CDR3 spans 16 residues. V was clipped by 2 bases and J by 2 bases; unmatched bases: 9. CDR3 residues: CASSFGLWDSNYGYTF. The DNA for the CDR3 is TGTGCCAGCAGCTTTGGCCTCTGGGACAGCAACTATGGCTACACCTTC.

V and J are TRBV7-2 and TRBJ2-2; 12 positions agree with TRBD2. The ends lost 5 bases at V and 9 bases at J; junction bases unmatched: 7. From germline, CDR1 is SGHTA and CDR2 FQGNSA. The CDR3 spans 15 residues. CDR3 sequence (DNA): TGTGCCAGCAGCGCACGACTAGCGGGAGCGAGGGAGCTGTTTTTT. Translated: CASSARLAGARELFF.

V and J are TRBV29-1 and TRBJ2-1; 8 bases map to TRBD2. V was clipped by 4 bases and J by 7 bases; unmatched bases: 9. Germline V gene sequence: CDR1 SQVTM, CDR2 ANQGSEA. The CDR3 totals 14 residues. In DNA form, the CDR3 reads TGCAGCGTTGTAGGCCTAGCGGGTAGGAATGAGCAGTTCTTC. Residues: CSVVGLAGRNEQFF.

The chain joins TRBV4-1 to TRBJ2-1, with D unclear. Per the germline V gene, CDR1 is MGHRA and CDR2 is YSYEKL. V was shortened by 4 bases and J by 8 bases, with 9 bases between the two germline ends. The CDR3 contains 12 residues. CDR3 coding DNA: TGCGCCAGCAGCCTCCTACGGGATGAGCAGTTCTTC. Translation gives CASSLLRDEQFF.